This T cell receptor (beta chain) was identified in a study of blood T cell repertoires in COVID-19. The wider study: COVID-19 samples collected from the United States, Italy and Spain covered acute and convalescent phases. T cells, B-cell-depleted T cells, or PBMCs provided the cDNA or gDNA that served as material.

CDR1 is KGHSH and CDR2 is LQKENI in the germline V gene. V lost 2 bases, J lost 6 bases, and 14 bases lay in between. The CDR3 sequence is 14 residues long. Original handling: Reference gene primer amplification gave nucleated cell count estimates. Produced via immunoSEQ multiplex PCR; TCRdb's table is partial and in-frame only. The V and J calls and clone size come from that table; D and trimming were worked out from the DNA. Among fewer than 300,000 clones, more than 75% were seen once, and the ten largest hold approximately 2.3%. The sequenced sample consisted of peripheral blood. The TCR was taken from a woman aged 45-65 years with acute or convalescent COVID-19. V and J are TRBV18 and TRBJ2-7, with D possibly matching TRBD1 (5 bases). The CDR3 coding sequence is TGTGCCAGCTCACCATTTGACAGAGTCGGCGAGCAGTACTTC. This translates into CASSPFDRVGEQYF.